What follows are 31 T cell receptor beta chains derived from one specimen sequenced in a study of T cells after yellow fever vaccination. MiXCR, run by TCRdb on the 5' RACE reads, gives a single entry per CDR3 protein. The sample shows roughly 330,000 distinct CDR3 sequences, roughly 6.8% of them seen only once. The sample in question was PBMCs, obtained roughly 46 days after the first yellow fever vaccination. The origin of the receptors is a man aged 18 to 30 who received the YFV17D yellow fever vaccine.

This clonotype occurred many times. V and J are TRBV7-9 and TRBJ2-2, with D possibly TRBD1 on 6 matching bases. CDR3 length: 14 amino acids. The V and J ends lost 5 bases and 5 bases respectively, with 12 bases between them. Germline CDR1 SEHNR, CDR2 FQNEAQ (reference sequence). Here the CDR3 reads CASSTGSGTGELFF. In DNA, the CDR3 is TGTGCCAGCAGCACAGGGAGTGGGACCGGGGAGCTGTTTTTT.

This clonotype has only a few counts. The chain joins TRBV5-6 to TRBJ1-4; 8 bases fit TRBD1. CDR1 is SGHDT and CDR2 is YYEEEE in the germline V gene. The V and J ends lost 6 bases and 8 bases, in that order; junction bases with no gene match: 6. The CDR3 extends over 13 amino acids. The CDR3 reads CASNRDRREKLFF. In DNA form, the CDR3 reads TGTGCCAGCAACCGGGACAGGAGAGAAAAACTGTTTTTT.

The sample holds a few counts of this clonotype. The chain carries TRBV29-1 and TRBJ1-2; 7 bases fit TRBD1. The J segment lost 3 bases and the V segment lost 3 bases, leaving 10 bases of the junction unmatched. CDR1 and CDR2 from the germline V gene are SQVTM and ANQGSEA. There are 15 residues in the CDR3. This CDR3 is CSVDGGTADDYGYTF. The CDR3, as DNA: TGCAGCGTTGATGGGGGGACAGCGGACGACTATGGCTACACCTTC.

CDR3 bases: TGTGCCAGCAGTTACCAGGGGCCGAGTGATACGCAGTATTTT. Protein product: CASSYQGPSDTQYF. The rearrangement uses TRBV6-2 or TRBV6-3 and TRBJ2-3; tentatively, D is TRBD1 (6 bases). This CDR3 comprises 14 residues. V was shortened by 2 bases and J by 6 bases, with 12 bases between the two germline ends. Germline values: CDR1 MNHEY, CDR2 SVGEGT.

This clonotype was recorded a few times. The rearrangement uses TRBV10-3 and TRBJ2-3; 8 bases match TRBD1. V trimming: 10 bases; J trimming: 4 bases; junction bases outside the gene matches: 10. This CDR3 has 14 amino acids. Germline values: CDR1 ENHRY, CDR2 SYGVKD. This chain's CDR3 is CATSDRVNPDTQYF. In DNA, the CDR3 is TGTGCCACCTCGGACAGGGTCAACCCAGATACGCAGTATTTT.

The rearrangement uses TRBV30 and TRBJ2-5; D not resolved. CDR1 GTSNPN and CDR2 SVGIG come from the germline V gene (reference sequence). V dropped 0 bases and J dropped 4 bases, with 9 bases sitting between them. There are 13 residues in the CDR3. CDR3: CAWSVPGRETQYF. The CDR3 DNA reads as TGTGCCTGGAGTGTACCAGGTCGAGAGACCCAGTACTTC.

This clonotype showed up many times. V gene TRBV5-1 combines with J gene TRBJ2-1; 9 positions agree with TRBD2. Germline CDR1 is SGHRS and CDR2 is YFSETQ. The CDR3 extends over 16 amino acids. J gave up 2 bases and V 0 bases, and 3 bases lay outside the gene matches. In DNA, the CDR3 is TGCGCCAGCAGCTTGGGAGCGGGGGGCGCCTACAATGAGCAGTTCTTC. It encodes CASSLGAGGAYNEQFF.

The J gene is TRBJ2-2, the V gene TRBV7-9, with D hard to call. Trimming took 1 base from V and 5 from J, leaving 8 bases between them. The germline V gene encodes CDR1 SEHNR and CDR2 FQNEAQ (reference sequence). The CDR3 runs 14 residues. CDR3 coding DNA: TGTGCCAGCAGCTTAGAGGGTTGGACCGGGGAGCTGTTTTTT. Its protein is CASSLEGWTGELFF.

This clonotype has ten or more counts. CDR3 in amino acids: CASSRERGISREQYF. CDR3 bases: TGCGCCAGCAGCCGAGAGCGGGGGATTAGTAGAGAGCAGTACTTC. The chain carries TRBV4-3 and TRBJ2-7; 8 positions match TRBD2. The CDR3 runs to 15 residues. V shed 4 bases, J shed 7 bases, and the junction held 12 bases outside the gene matches. CDR1 is LGHNA, CDR2 YSLEER, per germline.

This clonotype was detected only a few times. The V gene is TRBV13, the J gene TRBJ1-6, with a weak D call TRBD1 (6 bases). CDR3 length: 16 residues. Germline-derived CDR1 and CDR2 are PRHDT and FYEKMQ (reference sequence). Trimming pared 4 bases from V and 8 bases from J, leaving 18 bases between. The CDR3 loop is CASSSRPDSPYSPLHF. The CDR3 coding sequence is TGTGCCAGCAGCTCGAGACCGGACAGTCCATATTCACCCCTCCACTTT. Looking up the rest from reference TRBV13 and TRBJ1-6 gives the full variable domain: AAGVIQSPRHLIKEKRETATLKCYPIPRHDTVYWYQQGPGQDPQFLISFYEKMQSDKGSIPDRFSAQQFSDYHSELNMSSLELGDSALYFCASSSRPDSPYSPLHFGNGTRLTVT.

The CDR3 DNA reads as TGTGCCAGCAGCCAATTGGCAGGGTGGGGCACTGAAGCTTTCTTT. Its protein product is CASSQLAGWGTEAFF. The chain uses TRBV14 and TRBJ1-1; D perhaps matches TRBD1 (5 bases). CDR1 is SGHDN, CDR2 FVKESK, per germline. The CDR3 is made up of 15 amino acids. The V end was cut by 2 bases, the J end by 4 bases, with 14 bases between.

The chain joins TRBV15 to TRBJ2-3; D is uncertain. The germline V gene encodes CDR1 LNHNV and CDR2 YYDKDF (reference sequence). With 1 base removed from V and 2 bases from J, the gap between germline ends came to 13 bases. The CDR3 sequence is 16 residues long. The CDR3 protein is CATSRAAKVSTDTQYF. The CDR3 DNA follows: TGTGCCACCAGCAGAGCGGCCAAGGTTTCCACAGATACGCAGTATTTT. The complete variable domain, with remaining parts taken from reference TRBV15 and TRBJ2-3, reads DAMVIQNPRYQVTQFGKPVTLSCSQTLNHNVMYWYQQKSSQAPKLLFHYYDKDFNNEADTPDNFQSRRPNTSFCFLDIRSPGLGDTAMYLCATSRAAKVSTDTQYFGPGTRLTVL.

This clonotype has a handful of counts. The J gene is TRBJ1-2, the V gene TRBV20-1, with a weak D call TRBD1 (6 bases). This CDR3 comprises 10 residues. In germline, CDR1 is DFQATT, CDR2 SNEGSKA (reference sequence). V lost 6 bases, J lost 8 bases, and 10 bases lay in between. The CDR3 here is CSAGGKGYTF. CDR3 bases: TGCAGTGCAGGGGGAAAAGGCTACACCTTC.

The rearrangement links TRBV24-1 to TRBJ2-3, with D perhaps matching TRBD1 (5 bases). V lost 3 bases, J lost 6 bases, and 12 bases lay in between. In germline, CDR1 is KGHDR, CDR2 SFDVKD. The CDR3 has 14 residues. CDR3 in DNA: TGTGCCACCAGTGATCCTCCGCCAGGGGATACGCAGTATTTT. Translated: CATSDPPPGDTQYF.

The chain uses TRBV20-1 and TRBJ2-5; 9 bases map to TRBD2. With 6 bases clipped from V and 4 bases from J, the junction kept 15 bases outside the gene matches. The CDR3 has 16 amino acids. CDR1 is DFQATT and CDR2 is SNEGSKA in the germline V gene (reference sequence). In DNA form, the CDR3 reads TGCAGTGCGATGGGGGGAATAGCGGGGGACCTAGAGACCCAGTACTTC. Translated: CSAMGGIAGDLETQYF.

A few counts support this clonotype. This rearrangement joins TRBV29-1 to TRBJ2-3, with D possibly TRBD2 on 6 matching bases. Germline CDR1 and CDR2: SQVTM and ANQGSEA. The germline V and J ends were trimmed by 7 bases and 2 bases, with 13 bases remaining between them. The CDR3 spans 13 residues. DNA for the CDR3: TGCAGCGGGAAGACTAGTTTCACAGATACGCAGTATTTT. Residues: CSGKTSFTDTQYF.

This sequence joins TRBV5-1 and TRBJ1-1; D call uncertain. The CDR3 sequence is 12 residues long. Germline lookup yields CDR1 SGHRS and CDR2 YFSETQ. Trimming took 3 bases from V and 3 from J, leaving 6 bases between them. CDR3 sequence (DNA): TGCGCCAGCAGCTGGGCTGACACTGAAGCTTTCTTT. Protein: CASSWADTEAFF.

This clonotype has at least ten counts. This rearrangement joins TRBV4-1 to TRBJ2-4; perhaps TRBD2 as D (6 bases). This CDR3 region has 15 residues. Germline CDR1 and CDR2: MGHRA and YSYEKL. V was pared by 2 bases and J by 0 bases, with 8 bases between. The CDR3 DNA follows: TGCGCCAGCAGCCAAAGGGGACTAGCCAAAAACATTCAGTACTTC. Amino acids: CASSQRGLAKNIQYF.

This clonotype has just a few counts. This chain joins TRBV12-3 or TRBV12-4 and TRBJ2-1; tentative D call: TRBD2 (6 bases). This CDR3 comprises 13 residues. Deletions cut 8 bases from V and 7 bases from J, with 15 bases between. The CDR3 DNA follows: TGTGCCAGCGCCGACCCTGGAGGGAATGAGCAGTTCTTC. Translating it yields CASADPGGNEQFF.

V and J are TRBV3-1 and TRBJ2-5; 15 bases align to TRBD2. Unmatched junction bases numbered 7, after V lost 3 bases and J lost 2 bases. CDR1 is LGHDT, CDR2 YNNKEL, per germline (reference sequence). The CDR3 is 18 residues long. CDR3 sequence reads: CASSQIPGLAGGQETQYF. CDR3 nucleotide sequence: TGTGCCAGCAGCCAGATACCGGGACTAGCGGGGGGACAAGAGACCCAGTACTTC.

In regard to this clonotype: Just one base apart from a much larger clone, this may be a read error. The chain recombines TRBV7-2 with TRBJ2-2; perhaps TRBD2 as D (6 bases). Germline CDR1 reads SGHTA; CDR2 reads FQGNSA. The CDR3 is 15 residues long. The CDR3 protein is CASSLALGGAGELVF. As DNA, the CDR3 is TGTGCCAGCAGCTTAGCCCTCGGCGGGGCCGGGGAGCTGGTTTTT.

This rearrangement joins TRBV18 to TRBJ2-2; D is unresolved. The V gene's germline CDR1 is KGHSH and CDR2 LQKENI. This CDR3 has 13 amino acids. The V end was cut by 3 bases, the J end by 6 bases, with 8 bases between. The CDR3 DNA reads as TGTGCCAGCTCACCCCGTGGGTCCGGGGAGCTGTTTTTT. Translation gives CASSPRGSGELFF.

This clonotype was recorded a few times. The chain links TRBV5-1 to TRBJ1-2; D ambiguous. Germline assignment: CDR1 SGHRS and CDR2 YFSETQ. This CDR3 has 14 amino acids. V was clipped by 0 bases and J by 7 bases, with 13 bases between them. The CDR3 coding sequence is TGCGCCAGCAGCTTGGAGTCCAGATCGGGTGGCTACACCTTC. It is translated as CASSLESRSGGYTF.

This clonotype was seen at least ten times. The DNA of the CDR3 is TGTGCCAGCAGCGTAGAATATCCGGAGGGCCGTTATGGCTACACCTTC. Protein: CASSVEYPEGRYGYTF. This chain uses TRBV9 with TRBJ1-2; D unclear. Germline values: CDR1 SGDLS, CDR2 YYNGEE. The CDR3 consists of 16 residues. Trimming cost V 0 bases and J 5 bases, with 17 bases left between them. The full variable domain, rest sourced from reference TRBV9 and TRBJ1-2, is DSGVTQTPKHLITATGQRVTLRCSPRSGDLSVYWYQQSLDQGLQFLIQYYNGEERAKGNILERFSAQQFPDLHSELNLSSLELGDSALYFCASSVEYPEGRYGYTFGSGTRLTVV.

This clonotype was found many times. This chain joins TRBV6-1 and TRBJ2-1; 14 nucleotides match TRBD2. V lost 7 bases and J lost 9; bases outside the gene matches: 8. CDR1 is MNHNS, CDR2 SASEGT, per germline. This CDR3 spans 15 amino acids. This CDR3 is CASTPTSGGAGEQFF. The CDR3 DNA is TGTGCCAGCACCCCGACTAGCGGGGGGGCCGGTGAGCAGTTCTTC.

As to this clonotype: The limits of the CDR3 on the DNA are not certain, so only TCRdb's listed CDR3 is given. The chain has TRBV21-1 and TRBJ1-1; the table's D call of TRBD1 was not tested on the DNA. TRBV21-1 is marked as a pseudogene. The CDR3 contains 13 residues when both ends are counted. CDR3 sequence reads: CASSWGAGTEAFF.

This clonotype appeared a few times. J is TRBJ1-2 and V is TRBV6-6; no clear D. The CDR3 runs to 12 residues. Trimming shortened V by 2 bases and J by 5 bases, and 6 bases separated the two germline ends. Germline V CDR1 and CDR2: MNHNY, SVGAGI (reference sequence). The CDR3 spells CASSYGEYGYTF. In nucleotides, the CDR3 is TGTGCCAGCAGTTACGGCGAATATGGCTACACCTTC.

The CDR3 DNA reads as TGTGCCAGCAGCTTAGATCGGACTAGCGGGGGCTCCTACAATGAGCAGTTCTTC. It yields the protein CASSLDRTSGGSYNEQFF. This chain links TRBV11-2 with TRBJ2-1, with 13 bases fitting TRBD2. The germline gives CDR1 SGHAT, CDR2 FQNNGV. V lost 0 bases, J lost 0 bases, and 2 bases stayed unmatched. This CDR3 has 18 amino acids.

This clonotype was observed at least ten times. J is TRBJ2-2 and V is TRBV11-2; no clear D gene. Trimming removed 3 bases from V and 5 bases from J, with 7 bases in between. This CDR3 spans 13 amino acids. CDR1 is SGHAT and CDR2 is FQNNGV in the germline V gene. CDR3 sequence: CASSFTLTGELFF. The CDR3 nucleotides read TGTGCCAGCAGCTTCACTTTGACCGGGGAGCTGTTTTTT.

This clonotype has just one count. The J gene is TRBJ2-1, the V gene TRBV19; TRBD1 aligns across 10 bases. The CDR3 runs 15 residues. Germline loops: CDR1 LNHDA, CDR2 SQIVND (reference sequence). V gave up 7 bases and J gave up 7 bases; unmatched junction bases: 10. The CDR3 bases are TGTGCCAGTACCCCGGACAGGGGGTTTGAAAATGAGCAGTTCTTC. Translation gives CASTPDRGFENEQFF.

This clonotype has at least ten counts. The V and J genes are TRBV11-2 and TRBJ2-1, with D maybe TRBD1 (5 bases). CDR3 length: 12 residues. The V gene's germline CDR1 is SGHAT and CDR2 FQNNGV. Trimming removed 5 bases at V and 7 bases at J, with 9 bases between. Here the CDR3 reads CASSLNRNEQFF. DNA of the CDR3: TGTGCCAGCAGCCTGAACAGGAATGAGCAGTTCTTC.